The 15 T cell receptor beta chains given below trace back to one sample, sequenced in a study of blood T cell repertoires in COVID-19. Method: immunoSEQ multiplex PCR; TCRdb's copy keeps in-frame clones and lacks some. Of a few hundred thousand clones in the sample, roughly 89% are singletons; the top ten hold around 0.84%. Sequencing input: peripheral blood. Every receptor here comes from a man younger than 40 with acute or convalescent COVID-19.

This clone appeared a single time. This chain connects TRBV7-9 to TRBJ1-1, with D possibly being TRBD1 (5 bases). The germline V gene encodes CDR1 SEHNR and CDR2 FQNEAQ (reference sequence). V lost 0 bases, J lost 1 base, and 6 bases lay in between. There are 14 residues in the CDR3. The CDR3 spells CASSLAQGNTEAFF. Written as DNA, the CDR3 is TGTGCCAGCAGCTTAGCCCAGGGGAACACTGAAGCTTTCTTT. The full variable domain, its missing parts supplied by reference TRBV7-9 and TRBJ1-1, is DTGVSQNPRHKITKRGQNVTFRCDPISEHNRLYWYRQTLGQGPEFLTYFQNEAQLEKSRLLSDRFSAERPKGSFSTLEIQRTEQGDSAMYLCASSLAQGNTEAFFGQGTRLTVV.

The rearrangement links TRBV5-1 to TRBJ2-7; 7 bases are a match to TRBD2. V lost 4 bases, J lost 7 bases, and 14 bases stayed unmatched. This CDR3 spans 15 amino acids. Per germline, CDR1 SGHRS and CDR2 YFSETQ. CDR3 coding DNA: TGCGCCAGCAGCCTGGGAGGGACTGCGGAAGGGGAGCAGTACTTC. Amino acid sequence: CASSLGGTAEGEQYF.

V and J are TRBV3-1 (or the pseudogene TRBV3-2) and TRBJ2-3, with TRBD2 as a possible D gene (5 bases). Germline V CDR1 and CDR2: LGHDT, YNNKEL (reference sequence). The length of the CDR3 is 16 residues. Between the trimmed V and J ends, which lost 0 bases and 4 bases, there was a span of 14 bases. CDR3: CASSQDKTSRADTQYF. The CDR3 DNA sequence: TGTGCCAGCAGCCAAGATAAAACTAGTCGGGCAGATACGCAGTATTTT.

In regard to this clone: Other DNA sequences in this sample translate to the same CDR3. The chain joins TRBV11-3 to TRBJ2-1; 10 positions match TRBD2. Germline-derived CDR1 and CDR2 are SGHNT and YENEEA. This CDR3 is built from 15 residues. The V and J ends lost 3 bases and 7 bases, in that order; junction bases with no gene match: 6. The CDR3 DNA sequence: TGTGCCAGCAGCTTGGTGACTAGCGGGCGAAATGAGCAGTTCTTC. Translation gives CASSLVTSGRNEQFF.

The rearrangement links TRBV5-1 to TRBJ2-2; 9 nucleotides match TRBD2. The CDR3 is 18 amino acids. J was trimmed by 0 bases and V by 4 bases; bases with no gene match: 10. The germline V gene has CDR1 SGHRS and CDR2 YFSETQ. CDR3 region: CASSHLGLAKANTGELFF. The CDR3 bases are TGCGCCAGCAGCCATCTCGGACTAGCGAAAGCGAACACCGGGGAGCTGTTTTTT.

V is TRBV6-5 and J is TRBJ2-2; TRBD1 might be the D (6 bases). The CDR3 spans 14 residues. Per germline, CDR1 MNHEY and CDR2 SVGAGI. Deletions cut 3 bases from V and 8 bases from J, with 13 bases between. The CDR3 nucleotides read TGTGCCAGCAGTTATGGGACACAAAGTGGGGAGCTGTTTTTT. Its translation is CASSYGTQSGELFF.

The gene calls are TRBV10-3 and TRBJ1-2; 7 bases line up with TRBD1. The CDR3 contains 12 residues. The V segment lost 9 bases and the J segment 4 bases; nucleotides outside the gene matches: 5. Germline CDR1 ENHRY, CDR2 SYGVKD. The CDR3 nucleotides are TGTGCCATTCAGGGGGATGGCTATGGCTACACCTTC. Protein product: CAIQGDGYGYTF.

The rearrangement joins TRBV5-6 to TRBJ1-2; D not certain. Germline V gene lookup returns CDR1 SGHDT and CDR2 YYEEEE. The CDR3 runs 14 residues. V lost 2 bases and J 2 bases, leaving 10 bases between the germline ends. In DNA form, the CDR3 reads TGTGCCAGCAGCTTACGGGGAGCGAACTATGGCTACACCTTC. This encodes CASSLRGANYGYTF.

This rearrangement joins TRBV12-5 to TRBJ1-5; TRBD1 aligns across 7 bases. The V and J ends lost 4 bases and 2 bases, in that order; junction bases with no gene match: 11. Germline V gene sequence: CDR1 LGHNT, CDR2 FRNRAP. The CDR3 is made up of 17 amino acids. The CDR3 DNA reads TGTGCTAGTGGTTCCTCGGATCGGGGGACAGGCAATCAGCCCCAGCATTTT. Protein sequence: CASGSSDRGTGNQPQHF.

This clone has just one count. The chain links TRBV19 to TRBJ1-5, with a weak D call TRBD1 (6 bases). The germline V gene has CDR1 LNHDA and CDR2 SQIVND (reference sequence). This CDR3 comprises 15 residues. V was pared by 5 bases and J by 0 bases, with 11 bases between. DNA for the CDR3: TGTGCCAGTAGTGGACAGCTAATTAGCAATCAGCCCCAGCATTTT. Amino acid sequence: CASSGQLISNQPQHF. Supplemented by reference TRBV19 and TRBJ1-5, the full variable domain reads DGGITQSPKYLFRKEGQNVTLSCEQNLNHDAMYWYRQDPGQGLRLIYYSQIVNDFQKGDIAEGYSVSREKKESFPLTVTSAQKNPTAFYLCASSGQLISNQPQHFGDGTRLSIL.

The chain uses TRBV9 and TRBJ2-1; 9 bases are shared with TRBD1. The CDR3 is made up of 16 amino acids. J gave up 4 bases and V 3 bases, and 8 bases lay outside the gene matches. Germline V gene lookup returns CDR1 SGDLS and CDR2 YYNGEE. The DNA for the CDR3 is TGTGCCAGCAGCGCTCGGGGGACAGGGATTTACAATGAGCAGTTCTTC. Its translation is CASSARGTGIYNEQFF.

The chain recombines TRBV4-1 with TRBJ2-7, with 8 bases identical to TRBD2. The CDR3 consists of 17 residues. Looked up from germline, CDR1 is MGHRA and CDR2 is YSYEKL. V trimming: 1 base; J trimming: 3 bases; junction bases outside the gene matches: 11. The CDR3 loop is CASSQGSARGRNYEQYF. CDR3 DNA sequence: TGCGCCAGCAGCCAAGGATCCGCCCGCGGGAGGAACTACGAGCAGTACTTC.

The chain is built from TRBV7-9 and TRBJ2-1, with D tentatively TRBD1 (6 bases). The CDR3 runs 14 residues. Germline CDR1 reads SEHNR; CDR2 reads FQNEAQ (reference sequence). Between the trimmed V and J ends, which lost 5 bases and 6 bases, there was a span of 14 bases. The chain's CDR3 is CASSNPDRINEQFF. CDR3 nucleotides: TGTGCCAGCAGCAATCCAGACAGGATCAATGAGCAGTTCTTC.

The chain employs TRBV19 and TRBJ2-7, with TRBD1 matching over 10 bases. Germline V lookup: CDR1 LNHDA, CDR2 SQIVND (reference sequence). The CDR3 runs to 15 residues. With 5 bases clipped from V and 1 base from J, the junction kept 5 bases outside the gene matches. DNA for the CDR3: TGTGCCAGTAGTTTTGGGACAGGGGTATCCTACGAGCAGTACTTC. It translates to CASSFGTGVSYEQYF.

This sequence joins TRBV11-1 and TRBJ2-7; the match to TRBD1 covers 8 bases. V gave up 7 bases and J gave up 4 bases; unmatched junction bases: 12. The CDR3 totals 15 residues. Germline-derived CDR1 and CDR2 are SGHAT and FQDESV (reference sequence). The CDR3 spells CASNPGTGMTYEQYF. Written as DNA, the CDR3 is TGTGCCAGCAACCCCGGGACAGGAATGACTTACGAGCAGTACTTC.